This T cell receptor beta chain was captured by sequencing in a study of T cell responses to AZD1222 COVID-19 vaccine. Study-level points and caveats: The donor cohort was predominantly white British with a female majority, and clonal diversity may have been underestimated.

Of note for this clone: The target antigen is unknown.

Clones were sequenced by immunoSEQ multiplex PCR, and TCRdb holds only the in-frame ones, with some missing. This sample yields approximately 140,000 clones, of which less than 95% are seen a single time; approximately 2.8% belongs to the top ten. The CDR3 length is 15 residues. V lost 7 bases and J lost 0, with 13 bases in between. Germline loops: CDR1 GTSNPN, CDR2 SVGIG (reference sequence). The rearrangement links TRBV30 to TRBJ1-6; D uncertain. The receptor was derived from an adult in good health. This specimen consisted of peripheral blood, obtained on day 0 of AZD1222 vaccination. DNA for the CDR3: TGTGCCTTCCAGAGCGGCAGCTCCTATAATTCACCCCTCCACTTT. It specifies CAFQSGSSYNSPLHF.